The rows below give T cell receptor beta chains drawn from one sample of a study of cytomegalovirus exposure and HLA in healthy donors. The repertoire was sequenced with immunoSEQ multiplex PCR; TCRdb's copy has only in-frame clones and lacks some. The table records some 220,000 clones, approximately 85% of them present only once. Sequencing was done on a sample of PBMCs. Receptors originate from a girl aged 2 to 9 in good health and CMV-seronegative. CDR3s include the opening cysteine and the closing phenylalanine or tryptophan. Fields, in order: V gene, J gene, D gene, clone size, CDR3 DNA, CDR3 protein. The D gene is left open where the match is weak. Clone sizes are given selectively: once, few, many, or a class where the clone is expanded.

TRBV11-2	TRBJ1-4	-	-	TGTGCCAGCAGCTTTCCTTCAACTAATGAAAAACTGTTTTTT	CASSFPSTNEKLFF
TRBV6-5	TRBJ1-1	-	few	TGTGCCAGCAGTTATGGGCAGCTGAACACTGAAGCTTTCTTT	CASSYGQLNTEAFF
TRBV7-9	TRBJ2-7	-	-	TGTGCCAGCAGCCCCCGCTACGAGCAGTACTTC	CASSPRYEQYF
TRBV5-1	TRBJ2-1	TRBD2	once	TGCGCCAGCAGCTTCAATCGACTAGCGGGAAGCCGAGAGCAGTTCTTC	CASSFNRLAGSREQFF
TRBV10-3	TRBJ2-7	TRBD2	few	TGTGCCATCAGACAGCTAGCGGGGGACTCCTACGAGCAGTACTTC	CAIRQLAGDSYEQYF
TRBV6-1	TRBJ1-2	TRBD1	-	TGTGCCAGCAGTGAACTTGACAGGGCCTATGGCTACACCTTC	CASSELDRAYGYTF
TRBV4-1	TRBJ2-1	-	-	TGCGCCAGCAGCCAAATTAGCACGTTGGGTTTGGATGAGCAGTTCTTC	CASSQISTLGLDEQFF
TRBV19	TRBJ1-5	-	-	TGTGCCAGTAGTCTTGGTGGGCTCGGCAATCAGCCCCAGCATTTT	CASSLGGLGNQPQHF
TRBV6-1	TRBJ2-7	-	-	TGTGCCAGCAGTGAATATCCCGGACAGCTATTAAGACGAAACTACGAGCAGTACTTC	CASSEYPGQLLRRNYEQYF
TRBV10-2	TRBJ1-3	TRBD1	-	TGCGCCAGCATTGACAGGGCTGGAAACACCATATATTTT	CASIDRAGNTIYF
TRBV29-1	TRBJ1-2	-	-	TGCAGCGTTGAGTCCAGGGATGGCTACACCTTC	CSVESRDGYTF
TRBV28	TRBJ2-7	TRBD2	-	TGTGCCGCGCGGGAGGGGTCGTACGAGCAGTACTTC	CAAREGSYEQYF
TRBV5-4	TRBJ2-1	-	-	TGTGCCAGCAGATCAGACTTGCGGGCGGGTTATGATGAGCAGTTCTTC	CASRSDLRAGYDEQFF
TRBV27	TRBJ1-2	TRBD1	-	TGTGCCAGCAGGGTCGACAGGGCCGCTGGCTACACCTTC	CASRVDRAAGYTF
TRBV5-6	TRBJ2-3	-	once	TGTGCCAGCAGCTTTCCGGCAGGGGGGACAGATACGCAGTATTTT	CASSFPAGGTDTQYF
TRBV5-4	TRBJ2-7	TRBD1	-	TGTGCCAGCAGCTCGACCGGGACAGAGACCTACGAGCAGTACTTC	CASSSTGTETYEQYF
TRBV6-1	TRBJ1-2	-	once	TGTGCCAGCAGTGAAGTGGACAGCGGAGGCTACACCTTC	CASSEVDSGGYTF
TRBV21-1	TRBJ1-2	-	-	TGTGCCAGCAGCAAATTGGGACAGACAAATTTCTATGGCTACACCTTC	CASSKLGQTNFYGYTF
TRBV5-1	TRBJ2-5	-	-	TGCGCCAGCAAAAGGGGTGAGACCCAGTACTTC	CASKRGETQYF
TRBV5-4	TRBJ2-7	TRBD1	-	TGTGCCAGCAGCCGGACAGGGGATAACGAGCAGTACTTC	CASSRTGDNEQYF
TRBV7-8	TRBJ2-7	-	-	TGTGCCAGCAGCTTATTGGAGGGGAACTACGAGCAGTACTTC	CASSLLEGNYEQYF
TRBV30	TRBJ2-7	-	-	TGTGCCTGGAGTTCTACAGGGTACGAGCAGTACTTC	CAWSSTGYEQYF
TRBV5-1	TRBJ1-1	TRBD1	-	TGCGCCAGCAGCCCCAGGACAGGCACTGAAGCTTTCTTT	CASSPRTGTEAFF
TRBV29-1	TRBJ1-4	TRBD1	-	TGCAGCGTTGAAATCCCAGGGGGGCGGGTGGATGAAAAACTGTTTTTT	CSVEIPGGRVDEKLFF
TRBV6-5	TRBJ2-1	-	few	TGTGCCAGCAGTTACTCGAGGTGGGATGAGCAGTTCTTC	CASSYSRWDEQFF
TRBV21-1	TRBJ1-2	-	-	TGTGCCAGCAGCAAAGTTCCCAGGGGTTTCACTTCGGGTGGCTACACCTTC	CASSKVPRGFTSGGYTF
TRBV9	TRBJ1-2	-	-	TGTGCCAGCAGGGGCGACAGTTATGGCTACACCTTC	CASRGDSYGYTF
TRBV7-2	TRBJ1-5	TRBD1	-	TGTGCCAGCAGCTTAACAGGGGGCATCAGCAATCAGCCCCAGCATTTT	CASSLTGGISNQPQHF